The clone carrying this T cell receptor (beta chain) was observed at least ten times. The target antigen is unknown. The sample originates from a study of T cell repertoires in cytomegalovirus infection. Study overall: HLA-B-restricted CMV epitopes that are well studied, plus recently identified HLA-C-restricted ones, were used by the study. From public TCR beta signatures came an indication of both CMV infection and matching HLA type.

A single record per CDR3 protein comes from TCRdb applying MiXCR to the reads. Of under 90,000 distinct CDR3 sequences in the sample, roughly half were seen once. Study outcomes and limitations: Clonotypes of TCR beta that were HLA-C-restricted and CMV-specific dominated the ex vivo response. Cumulative public TCR beta family frequency identified CMV carriers with the relevant HLA.

CDR1 and CDR2 (germline): SGHVS, FQNEAQ. This CDR3 spans 15 amino acids. The germline V and J ends were trimmed by 5 bases and 6 bases, with 16 bases remaining between them. The V and J genes are TRBV7-8 and TRBJ1-4; D gene ambiguous. The receptor's source is a human donor in good health (CMV status not recorded). Some clones in this sample may be carry-over from other donors' samples. The sequences come from CD8+ T cells from cultured PBMCs, collected from culture after CMV antigen stimulation. CDR3 sequence (DNA): TGTGCCAGCAGCGCCCATATGGTATTTGATGAAAAACTGTTTTTT. Translating it yields CASSAHMVFDEKLFF.